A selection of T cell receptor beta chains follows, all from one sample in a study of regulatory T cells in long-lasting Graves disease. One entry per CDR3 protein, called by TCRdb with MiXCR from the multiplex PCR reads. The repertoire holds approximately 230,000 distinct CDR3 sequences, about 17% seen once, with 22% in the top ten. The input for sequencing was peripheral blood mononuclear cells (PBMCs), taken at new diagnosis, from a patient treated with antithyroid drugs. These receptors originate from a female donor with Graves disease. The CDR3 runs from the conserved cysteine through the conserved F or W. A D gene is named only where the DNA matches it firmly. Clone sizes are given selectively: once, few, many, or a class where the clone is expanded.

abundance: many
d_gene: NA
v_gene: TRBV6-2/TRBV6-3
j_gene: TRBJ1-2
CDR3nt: TGTGCCAGCAGTTTAGGGGGGGCTGACTATGGCTACACCTTC
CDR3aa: CASSLGGADYGYTF

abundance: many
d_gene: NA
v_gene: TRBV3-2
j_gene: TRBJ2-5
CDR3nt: TGTGCAGGAGGACAGCAAGAGACCCAGTACTTC
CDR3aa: CAGGQQETQYF

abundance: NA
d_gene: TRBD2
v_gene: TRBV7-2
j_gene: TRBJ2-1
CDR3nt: TGTGCCAGCAGCTTACCCCGACTAGCGGGAGGGGATGAGCAGTTCTTC
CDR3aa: CASSLPRLAGGDEQFF

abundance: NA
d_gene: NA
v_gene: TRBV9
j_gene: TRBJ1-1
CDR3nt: TGTGCCAGCAGCGTAGATGGCACTGAAGCTTTCTTT
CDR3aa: CASSVDGTEAFF

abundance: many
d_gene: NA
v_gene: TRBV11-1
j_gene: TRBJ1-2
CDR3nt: TGTGCCAGCAGCTTAAATCGCCAGCTTACACGACGGCAATCGGAGGGAGCGTATGGCTACACCTTC
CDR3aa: CASSLNRQLTRRQSEGAYGYTF

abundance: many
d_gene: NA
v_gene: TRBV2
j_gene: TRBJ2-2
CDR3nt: TGTGCCAGCAGTGTAACCCCGGCGGGCACCGGGGAGCTGTTTTTT
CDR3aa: CASSVTPAGTGELFF

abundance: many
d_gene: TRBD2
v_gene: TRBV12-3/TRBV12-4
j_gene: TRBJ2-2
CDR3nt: TGTGCCAGCAGCCCGCTAGCGGGAGCGAGTTGGACCGGGGAGCTGTTTTTT
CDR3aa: CASSPLAGASWTGELFF

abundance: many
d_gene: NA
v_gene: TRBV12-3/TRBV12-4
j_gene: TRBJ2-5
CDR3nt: TGTGCCAGCAACCGGGACCCCAGAGGGACCCAGTACTTC
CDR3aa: CASNRDPRGTQYF

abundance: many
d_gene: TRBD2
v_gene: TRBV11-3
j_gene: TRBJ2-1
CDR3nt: TGTGCCAGCAGCGCCGGGGCGGGGGGAGATGAGCAGTTCTTC
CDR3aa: CASSAGAGGDEQFF

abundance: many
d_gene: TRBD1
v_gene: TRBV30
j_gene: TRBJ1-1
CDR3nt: TGTGCCTGGGCTAGGACAGGGGAAGCTTTCTTT
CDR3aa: CAWARTGEAFF

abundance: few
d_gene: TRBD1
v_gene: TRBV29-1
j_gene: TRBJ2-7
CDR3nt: TGCAGCGTTTGGGACAGGCCTACTGGAGAGCAGTACTTC
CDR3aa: CSVWDRPTGEQYF

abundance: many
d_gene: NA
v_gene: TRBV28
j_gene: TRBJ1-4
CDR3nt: TGTGCCAGCTCCGGACAACCTAATGAAAAACTGTTTTTT
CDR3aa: CASSGQPNEKLFF

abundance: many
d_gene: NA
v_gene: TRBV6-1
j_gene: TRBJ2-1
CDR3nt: TGTGCCAGCTGGCCGGCTAACGGCAATGAGCAGTTCTTC
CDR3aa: CASWPANGNEQFF

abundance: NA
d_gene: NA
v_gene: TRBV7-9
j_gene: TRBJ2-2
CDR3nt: TGTGCCAGCAATTTGCTGGGTAGCGCCACACGCGCGAACACCGGGGAGCTGTTTTTT
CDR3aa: CASNLLGSATRANTGELFF